This TCR beta chain stems from a study of CD8 T cell repertoires and HIV-1 epitope variants. At the level of the study: Separate wells received one of Twenty-five Gag or Nef variant peptides.

The CDR3 spans 14 residues. After removal of 5 bases from V and 4 bases from J, the junction contained 1 base not matched to a gene. Per the germline V gene, CDR1 is LNHNV and CDR2 is YYDKDF (reference sequence). For this clone: The antigen is undetermined.

Generated by immunoSEQ multiplex PCR, the TCRdb table keeps only in-frame clones and is missing some. The repertoire has more than 4,000 clones, roughly 67% of them found once; the top ten carry 35% to 50%. The V call is TRBV15, the J call TRBJ1-5; the match to TRBD1 covers 11 bases. Sequences were obtained from cultured CD8+ T cells derived from PBMCs. This receptor was obtained from a male donor with HIV. CDR3 residues: CATSGTGGNQPQHF. The CDR3, as DNA: TGTGCCACCAGCGGGACAGGGGGTAATCAGCCCCAGCATTTT.